These T cell receptor beta chains were read from a single sample in a study of blood T cell repertoires in COVID-19. Profiling relied on immunoSEQ multiplex PCR, and the TCRdb table lists in-frame clones only, not all of them. The table has about 230,000 clones, roughly 83% seen once. The sequencing input was peripheral blood. All receptors come from a woman in her fifties or sixties with acute or convalescent COVID-19. The CDR3 runs from the conserved cysteine through the conserved F or W. A D gene is named only where the DNA matches it firmly. Clone size is stated in some rows and not others, as once, few, many or a class when expanded.

CDR3aa,CDR3nt,d_gene,j_gene,abundance,v_gene
CASSEAGDYGYTF,TGTGCCAGCAGTGAAGCAGGGGACTATGGCTACACCTTC,NA,TRBJ1-2,NA,TRBV6-1
CASSIGGQGMDIQYF,TGTGCCAGTAGTATTGGGGGACAGGGGATGGACATTCAGTACTTC,TRBD1,TRBJ2-4,NA,TRBV19
CASSVGGTGKSYEQYF,TGTGCCAGCAGCGTAGGGGGGACAGGGAAGAGCTACGAGCAGTACTTC,TRBD1,TRBJ2-7,NA,TRBV9
CASSSGGFETQYF,TGTGCCAGCAGTTCGGGAGGTTTTGAGACCCAGTACTTC,TRBD2,TRBJ2-5,NA,TRBV7-9
CASSSLGAAVTEAFF,TGTGCCAGCAGTTCCCTGGGGGCGGCGGTGACTGAAGCTTTCTTT,NA,TRBJ1-1,NA,TRBV6-5
CASSLPGQGGGYTF,TGCGCCAGCAGCTTACCGGGACAGGGAGGCGGCTACACCTTC,TRBD1,TRBJ1-2,NA,TRBV5-1
CAWNPRPTGYGYTF,TGTGCCTGGAACCCAAGACCGACAGGGTATGGCTACACCTTC,TRBD1,TRBJ1-2,NA,TRBV30
CAISEGGGGEVF,TGTGCCATCAGTGAGGGGGGCGGGGGAGAGGTCTTC,NA,TRBJ2-7,NA,TRBV10-3
CASSDGTGLLVSYGYTF,TGTGCCAGCAGTGACGGGACAGGGCTATTAGTTAGCTATGGCTACACCTTC,TRBD1,TRBJ1-2,NA,TRBV6-1
CASSVSSGNTGELFF,TGTGCCAGCAGCGTCTCTAGCGGGAACACCGGGGAGCTGTTTTTT,TRBD2,TRBJ2-2,few,TRBV7-6
CASSQNTGSPGELFF,TGTGCCAGCAGCCAAAATACAGGGTCTCCCGGGGAGCTGTTTTTT,NA,TRBJ2-2,NA,TRBV3-1/TRBV3-2
CASSTTPTNEKLFF,TGTGCCAGCAGTACGACACCAACTAATGAAAAACTGTTTTTT,NA,TRBJ1-4,NA,TRBV6-5
CASKDAGHYEQYF,TGTGCCAGCAAAGACGCGGGGCACTACGAGCAGTACTTC,NA,TRBJ2-7,NA,TRBV28
CASSLFDRVSDTQYF,TGTGCCAGCAGCTTATTTGACAGGGTCTCAGATACGCAGTATTTT,TRBD1,TRBJ2-3,NA,TRBV7-6
CATSRGRFQANTGELFF,TGTGCCACCAGCAGAGGCCGATTCCAGGCGAACACCGGGGAGCTGTTTTTT,NA,TRBJ2-2,NA,TRBV15
CASSLGTTAYGYTF,TGTGCCAGCAGTTTAGGGACAACCGCCTATGGCTACACCTTC,NA,TRBJ1-2,NA,TRBV28
CAALRRGGLTEAFF,TGTGCCGCCTTGAGACGCGGGGGGCTTACTGAAGCTTTCTTT,NA,TRBJ1-1,NA,TRBV6-5
CSATNNEKLFF,TGCAGCGCTACTAATAATGAAAAACTGTTTTTT,NA,TRBJ1-4,NA,TRBV20-1
CARRQQGAHYGYTF,TGTGCTCGTAGGCAACAGGGGGCCCACTATGGCTACACCTTC,TRBD1,TRBJ1-2,few,TRBV30
CASRPPGVSPLHF,TGTGCCAGCAGGCCTCCAGGGGTCTCACCCCTCCACTTT,NA,TRBJ1-6,NA,TRBV27
CASSGGRSLYGYTF,TGTGCCAGCAGCGGGGGCCGGTCTTTATATGGCTACACCTTC,NA,TRBJ1-2,once,TRBV5-8
CASSSGQEDSPLHF,TGCGCCAGCAGCTCGGGACAGGAGGACTCACCCCTCCACTTT,TRBD1,TRBJ1-6,NA,TRBV5-1
CAIAGTAYEQYF,TGTGCCATTGCTGGTACAGCCTACGAGCAGTACTTC,NA,TRBJ2-7,NA,TRBV10-3
CASSQISGPETGGYTQPQHF,TGTGCCAGCAGCCAAATATCGGGACCTGAGACAGGGGGCTACACTCAGCCCCAGCATTTT,TRBD1,TRBJ1-5,once,TRBV4-2
CASSQDYRTNEQFF,TGTGCCAGCAGCCAAGACTACAGAACCAATGAGCAGTTCTTC,NA,TRBJ2-1,NA,TRBV3-1/TRBV3-2
CASSTGGNSNQPQHF,TGTGCCAGCTCAACAGGGGGCAACAGCAATCAGCCCCAGCATTTT,TRBD1,TRBJ1-5,few,TRBV18
CATSDFKNTEAFF,TGTGCCACCAGTGATTTTAAGAACACTGAAGCTTTCTTT,NA,TRBJ1-1,NA,TRBV24-1
CSAPTGNEAFF,TGCAGTGCCCCTACAGGGAATGAAGCTTTCTTT,NA,TRBJ1-1,NA,TRBV20-1
CASSDRQGKQPQHF,TGTGCCAGCAGTGATCGACAGGGAAAACAGCCCCAGCATTTT,TRBD1,TRBJ1-5,few,TRBV2
CASSETPGRNYGYTF,TGTGCCAGCAGTGAAACTCCGGGGAGGAACTATGGCTACACCTTC,NA,TRBJ1-2,NA,TRBV6-1
CASSPTGGVDEQYF,TGTGCCAGCTCACCGACAGGGGGGGTAGACGAGCAGTACTTC,TRBD1,TRBJ2-7,NA,TRBV18
CASKQGSWSPLHF,TGTGCCAGCAAACAGGGTTCATGGTCACCCCTCCACTTT,NA,TRBJ1-6,NA,TRBV28
CASSSSSGGSSYEQYF,TGTGCCAGCAGCTCCTCTAGCGGGGGGAGCTCCTACGAGCAGTACTTC,TRBD2,TRBJ2-7,NA,TRBV7-2
CASSSRGANSPLHF,TGTGCCAGCAGCTCCAGGGGGGCCAATTCACCCCTCCACTTT,TRBD1,TRBJ1-6,NA,TRBV5-4
CASSAGQGTNEKLFF,TGTGCCAGCAGCGCAGGACAGGGCACTAATGAAAAACTGTTTTTT,TRBD1,TRBJ1-4,NA,TRBV9
CASTLIATRNTGELFF,TGTGCCAGTACTCTTATAGCGACTAGAAACACCGGGGAGCTGTTTTTT,NA,TRBJ2-2,NA,TRBV19
CASSGRVGELFF,TGTGCCAGCAGCGGCAGGGTGGGGGAGCTGTTTTTT,NA,TRBJ2-2,NA,TRBV9
CASSDDRDLAKNIQYF,TGTGCCAGCAGCGATGACAGGGATCTAGCCAAAAACATTCAGTACTTC,TRBD1,TRBJ2-4,NA,TRBV3-1/TRBV3-2
CASSPRDEQFF,TGTGCCAGCAGCCCACGGGATGAGCAGTTCTTC,NA,TRBJ2-1,NA,TRBV6-5
CASSPVLDLSNEKLFF,TGTGCCAGCTCACCAGTTTTGGACTTAAGTAATGAAAAACTGTTTTTT,NA,TRBJ1-4,NA,TRBV18
CASSRGQGWGEKLFF,TGTGCCAGCAGCCGTGGACAGGGGTGGGGTGAAAAACTGTTTTTT,TRBD1,TRBJ1-4,NA,TRBV28
CASRQTGTGVYNEQFF,TGTGCCAGCAGACAAACCGGGACAGGGGTCTACAATGAGCAGTTCTTC,TRBD1,TRBJ2-1,NA,TRBV25-1
CASSRQLANQPQHF,TGTGCCAGCAGTCGACAGTTGGCGAATCAGCCCCAGCATTTT,NA,TRBJ1-5,once,TRBV28
CASSYDRVGQPQHF,TGCGCCAGCAGCTACGACAGGGTCGGCCAGCCCCAGCATTTT,TRBD1,TRBJ1-5,NA,TRBV4-3
CASKKQRGDYGYTF,TGTGCCAGTAAAAAACAACGGGGGGACTATGGCTACACCTTC,NA,TRBJ1-2,NA,TRBV19
CASSLTGPQDGVF,TGTGCCAGCAGTTTAACAGGGCCCCAAGATGGAGTCTTC,NA,TRBJ2-1,NA,TRBV28
CASSQTGGAWDTEAFF,TGCGCCAGCAGCCAGACAGGGGGCGCATGGGACACTGAAGCTTTCTTT,TRBD1,TRBJ1-1,NA,TRBV5-1
CASSLSGGNTEAFF,TGTGCCAGCAGTTTATCCGGCGGGAACACTGAAGCTTTCTTT,NA,TRBJ1-1,NA,TRBV27
CASSPAGQGFGEQFF,TGTGCCAGCAGCCCGGCGGGACAGGGCTTCGGTGAGCAGTTCTTC,TRBD1,TRBJ2-1,NA,TRBV5-4
CASQQGANTGELFF,TGTGCCAGCCAACAGGGCGCGAACACCGGGGAGCTGTTTTTT,NA,TRBJ2-2,NA,TRBV6-5
CASSFTGGVAEAFF,TGCGCCAGCAGCTTCACAGGGGGGGTCGCTGAAGCTTTCTTT,TRBD1,TRBJ1-1,NA,TRBV5-1
CASSATSENTGELFF,TGTGCCAGCAGCGCCACTAGCGAGAACACCGGGGAGCTGTTTTTT,TRBD2,TRBJ2-2,NA,TRBV3-1/TRBV3-2
CASSLGGNSYEQYF,TGCGCCAGCAGCTTGGGAGGGAACTCCTACGAGCAGTACTTC,NA,TRBJ2-7,NA,TRBV5-1
CAWSASFSSGEQETQYF,TGTGCCTGGAGTGCGTCCTTCTCTAGCGGGGAACAAGAGACCCAGTACTTC,TRBD2,TRBJ2-5,NA,TRBV30
CAWRTGARPLHF,TGTGCCTGGAGGACAGGGGCTAGACCCCTCCACTTT,TRBD1,TRBJ1-6,NA,TRBV30